These 14 T cell receptor beta chains were sequenced from one sample in a study of cytomegalovirus exposure and HLA in healthy donors. The repertoire was sequenced with immunoSEQ multiplex PCR; TCRdb's copy has only in-frame clones and lacks some. The table has about 240,000 clones, approximately 83% seen once. The sequenced sample was PBMCs. The source of these receptors is a woman aged 25 to 39 in good health and CMV-seropositive.

CDR3 bases: TGCGCCAGCAGCCAGTCGGGGGGACAGGGGATTTACCAGCCCCAGCATTTT. This encodes CASSQSGGQGIYQPQHF. The chain carries TRBV4-1 and TRBJ1-5; 10 bases align to TRBD1. CDR3 length: 17 amino acids. V dropped 3 bases and J dropped 7; count of bases not matched to a gene: 12. Germline CDR1 is MGHRA and CDR2 is YSYEKL.

A remark on this clone: Germline is not matched at one junction end, which may reflect a read error. The V call is TRBV29-1, the J call TRBJ2-7; possibly TRBD2 for D (6 bases). From germline, CDR1 is SQVTM and CDR2 ANQGSEA. The CDR3 sequence is 14 residues long. This CDR3 is CSVEAQDYSYEQYF. Here the CDR3 DNA reads TGCAGCGTCGAAGCCCAGGACTACTCCTACGAGCAGTACTTC.

This clone was counted between two and nine times. The V and J genes are TRBV11-2 and TRBJ1-2; 8 nucleotides align to TRBD1. Germline-derived CDR1 and CDR2 are SGHAT and FQNNGV. The CDR3 is made up of 14 amino acids. V was clipped by 5 bases and J by 9 bases; unmatched bases: 11. DNA for the CDR3: TGTGCCAGCAGCCCGTCGGACAGGGAATTCAGCTACACCTTC. The encoded protein is CASSPSDREFSYTF.

The V and J genes are TRBV5-5 and TRBJ2-7; the D is unclear. CDR1 and CDR2 from the germline V gene are SGHKS and YYEKEE (reference sequence). The CDR3 runs to 12 residues. V shed 0 bases and J shed 13 bases, with 14 bases lying between them. CDR3 nucleotides: TGTGCCAGCAGCTTGGGCCTAACCGAGAAATACTTC. Amino acid sequence: CASSLGLTEKYF.

This chain uses TRBV6-1 with TRBJ1-1, with 8 nucleotides matching TRBD1. The CDR3 contains 13 residues. Germline loops: CDR1 MNHNS, CDR2 SASEGT. Unmatched junction bases numbered 3, after V lost 6 bases and J lost 3 bases. CDR3 sequence (DNA): TGTGCCAGCAGACACAGGGGGGACACTGAAGCTTTCTTT. Translation gives CASRHRGDTEAFF.

This chain uses TRBV30 with TRBJ2-4, with D uncertain. CDR1 and CDR2 (germline): GTSNPN, SVGIG (reference sequence). The CDR3 has 15 residues. With 0 bases removed from V and 2 bases from J, the gap between germline ends came to 11 bases. The CDR3 DNA sequence: TGTGCCTGGAGTGTAAAGCTAGTATCCAAAAACATTCAGTACTTC. Translated: CAWSVKLVSKNIQYF.

This clone was counted a single time. This chain joins TRBV6-5 and TRBJ1-4; D perhaps matches TRBD1 (6 bases). The CDR3 length is 14 residues. Germline V gene data show CDR1 as MNHEY and CDR2 as SVGAGI. V lost 8 bases and J lost 7, with 17 bases in between. The CDR3 reads CASRPQGLGEKLFF. The CDR3 DNA reads as TGTGCCAGCCGACCGCAGGGGCTGGGTGAAAAACTGTTTTTT.

The rearrangement uses TRBV11-1 and TRBJ2-7; D is unclear. Germline CDR1 and CDR2: SGHAT and FQDESV (reference sequence). The V gene lost 5 bases and the J gene lost 4 bases, with 9 bases spanning the gap. CDR3 length equals 12 residues. CDR3 region: CASSRFTYEQYF. DNA of the CDR3: TGTGCCAGCAGCCGATTCACATACGAGCAGTACTTC. The full variable domain, its missing parts supplied by reference TRBV11-1 and TRBJ2-7, is EAEVAQSPRYKITEKSQAVAFWCDPISGHATLYWYRQILGQGPELLVQFQDESVVDDSQLPKDRFSAERLKGVDSTLKIQPAELGDSAMYLCASSRFTYEQYFGPGTRLTVT.

The CDR3 sequence is CSVTGIGETQYF. The CDR3 region has the DNA TGCAGCGTGACAGGGATCGGTGAGACCCAGTACTTC. This chain connects TRBV29-1 to TRBJ2-5; 7 positions match TRBD1. Germline lookup yields CDR1 SQVTM and CDR2 ANQGSEA. This CDR3 is built from 12 residues. With V trimmed by 6 bases and J by 5 bases, 6 bases remained unmatched.

V and J are TRBV28 and TRBJ1-1; D is unresolved. Trimming took 2 bases from V and 5 from J, leaving 12 bases between them. From germline, CDR1 is MDHEN and CDR2 SYDVKM. This CDR3 is built from 14 residues. CDR3 loop: CASSLTQRGTEAFF. For the CDR3, the DNA is TGTGCCAGCAGTTTAACTCAGAGAGGGACTGAAGCTTTCTTT.

This clone was picked up one time. The genes are TRBV28 and TRBJ1-5, with no clear D. Trimming pared 8 bases from V and 5 bases from J, leaving 10 bases between. The CDR3 covers 12 residues. Germline CDR1 is MDHEN and CDR2 is SYDVKM. CDR3 nucleotides: TGTGCCAGCGGGCCCGGTGATCAGCCCCAGCATTTT. The encoded protein is CASGPGDQPQHF.

The chain carries TRBV15 and TRBJ2-1; D possibly corresponds to TRBD1 (6 bases). The V gene's germline CDR1 is LNHNV and CDR2 YYDKDF (reference sequence). Trimming pared 3 bases from V and 4 bases from J, leaving 13 bases between. The CDR3 consists of 15 residues. CDR3 sequence: CATSRDSGQYNEQFF. Here the CDR3 DNA reads TGTGCCACCAGCAGGGACTCGGGACAATACAATGAGCAGTTCTTC.

The V and J genes are TRBV6-6 and TRBJ1-2; D unclear. The length of the CDR3 is 16 residues. V lost 2 bases to trimming and J lost 1 base, with 14 bases between them. The germline CDR1 and CDR2 sequences are MNHNY and SVGAGI (reference sequence). CDR3 DNA sequence: TGTGCCAGCAGTTACGAGGGAAGAACTTTTAACTATGGCTACACCTTC. Amino acids: CASSYEGRTFNYGYTF.

The sample holds many counts of this clone. V usage is TRBV29-1 and J usage is TRBJ1-2, with TRBD1 matching over 8 bases. This CDR3 comprises 16 residues. Germline V gene data show CDR1 as SQVTM and CDR2 as ANQGSEA. J lost 0 bases, V lost 4 bases, and 10 bases had no gene match. The CDR3 DNA follows: TGCAGCGTTGGCCCGGACAGGGTAGGGGCTAACTATGGCTACACCTTC. Residues: CSVGPDRVGANYGYTF.